The rows below give T cell receptor beta chains drawn from one sample of a study of Graves' ophthalmopathy and Graves' hyperthyroidism. Each CDR3 protein is one row after TCRdb ran MiXCR on the multiplex PCR reads. The sample records 170,000 or so distinct CDR3 sequences, 35% to 45% being singletons. The specimen was peripheral blood. The receptors shown here come from a man aged 25 to 40 with Graves' ophthalmopathy. CDR3s include the opening cysteine and the closing phenylalanine or tryptophan. A D gene is named only where the DNA matches it firmly. Expanded clones get a size class; other rows say once, few or many, or leave the size out.

cdr3_nt: TGTGCCAGCAAAATCGGCAGGGGAGGTGAAGCTTTCTTT; cdr3_aa: CASKIGRGGEAFF; cdr3_length: 13; v_call: TRBV6-1; d_call: .; j_call: TRBJ1-1; clone_size: .
cdr3_nt: TGTGCCAGCAGTCTTGTCCTGTCCGGAGAGACCCAGTACTTC; cdr3_aa: CASSLVLSGETQYF; cdr3_length: 14; v_call: TRBV28; d_call: .; j_call: TRBJ2-5; clone_size: few
cdr3_nt: TGTGCCAGTGCAACCGGTAAAAACATTCAGTACTTC; cdr3_aa: CASATGKNIQYF; cdr3_length: 12; v_call: TRBV27; d_call: .; j_call: TRBJ2-4; clone_size: many
cdr3_nt: TGTGCCAGCAGCTTAGATCCGCCGAGCTCCTACAATGAGCAGTTCTTC; cdr3_aa: CASSLDPPSSYNEQFF; cdr3_length: 16; v_call: TRBV11-2; d_call: .; j_call: TRBJ2-1; clone_size: many
cdr3_nt: TGTGCCAGCAGTTTAGCGGGAGGCTACGAGCAGTACTTC; cdr3_aa: CASSLAGGYEQYF; cdr3_length: 13; v_call: TRBV12-3/TRBV12-4; d_call: .; j_call: TRBJ2-7; clone_size: many
cdr3_nt: TGTGCCAGCAGCCAAGAGCGGGGCGGGAGGACTGAAGCTTTCTTT; cdr3_aa: CASSQERGGRTEAFF; cdr3_length: 15; v_call: TRBV14; d_call: .; j_call: TRBJ1-1; clone_size: .
cdr3_nt: TGCAGCGCCGGGACAGGGGGCGCAGATGAAAAACTGTTTTTT; cdr3_aa: CSAGTGGADEKLFF; cdr3_length: 14; v_call: TRBV29-1; d_call: TRBD1; j_call: TRBJ1-4; clone_size: many
cdr3_nt: TGTGCCAGCAGCTCCCGGGACAGGGGAAACTATGGCTACACCTTC; cdr3_aa: CASSSRDRGNYGYTF; cdr3_length: 15; v_call: TRBV7-8; d_call: TRBD1; j_call: TRBJ1-2; clone_size: many
cdr3_nt: TGTGCCTGGAGTGTAGGAAACAGGGTGGATCATGGCTACACCTTC; cdr3_aa: CAWSVGNRVDHGYTF; cdr3_length: 15; v_call: TRBV30; d_call: .; j_call: TRBJ1-2; clone_size: many
cdr3_nt: TGCGCCAGCAGCACACCAGACAGGAGCTACGAGCAGTACTTC; cdr3_aa: CASSTPDRSYEQYF; cdr3_length: 14; v_call: TRBV5-1; d_call: .; j_call: TRBJ2-7; clone_size: many
cdr3_nt: TGCGCCAGCACCTCAGACGGAAATGAAGCTTTCTTT; cdr3_aa: CASTSDGNEAFF; cdr3_length: 12; v_call: TRBV5-1; d_call: .; j_call: TRBJ1-1; clone_size: .
cdr3_nt: TGTGCCAGCAGCTTAACCGGGAACCCCTACGAGCAGTACTTC; cdr3_aa: CASSLTGNPYEQYF; cdr3_length: 14; v_call: TRBV7-3; d_call: .; j_call: TRBJ2-7; clone_size: many
cdr3_nt: TGTGCCAGCTCACCATTAGGGGGCCTACCCTCCTACGAGCAGTACTTC; cdr3_aa: CASSPLGGLPSYEQYF; cdr3_length: 16; v_call: TRBV14; d_call: TRBD1; j_call: TRBJ2-7; clone_size: .
cdr3_nt: TGTGCCAGCAGCTTAAAGGTATCGGGTTTCTACGAGCAGTACTTC; cdr3_aa: CASSLKVSGFYEQYF; cdr3_length: 15; v_call: TRBV7-2; d_call: .; j_call: TRBJ2-7; clone_size: .
cdr3_nt: TGTGCCAGCAGTCAGATTGTCTCTGGAAACACCATATATTTT; cdr3_aa: CASSQIVSGNTIYF; cdr3_length: 14; v_call: TRBV28; d_call: .; j_call: TRBJ1-3; clone_size: many
cdr3_nt: TGTGCCAGCAGCGATGCAGGGGGCGCCTGCCACGAGCAGTACTTC; cdr3_aa: CASSDAGGACHEQYF; cdr3_length: 15; v_call: TRBV9; d_call: TRBD1; j_call: TRBJ2-7; clone_size: many
cdr3_nt: TGTGCCAGCACAAGGTCAGAGGGCTCCTACGAGCAGTACTTC; cdr3_aa: CASTRSEGSYEQYF; cdr3_length: 14; v_call: TRBV7-2; d_call: .; j_call: TRBJ2-7; clone_size: .
cdr3_nt: TGTGCCAGCAGTAGACAGGGTGGTGTTGGAAACACCATATATTTT; cdr3_aa: CASSRQGGVGNTIYF; cdr3_length: 15; v_call: TRBV27; d_call: TRBD1; j_call: TRBJ1-3; clone_size: .
cdr3_nt: TGTGCCAGCAGTTACGGCGAGCAAGAGACCCAGTACTTC; cdr3_aa: CASSYGEQETQYF; cdr3_length: 13; v_call: TRBV6-2/TRBV6-3; d_call: .; j_call: TRBJ2-5; clone_size: many